This TCR beta chain emerged from a study of T cell responses to AZD1222 COVID-19 vaccine. Points from the study as a whole: It was only 6 or 7 AZD1222 recipients who were seropositive at baseline. The donor group comprised mostly white British people and more females; the analysis possibly underestimated clonal diversity.

Germline V lookup: CDR1 MNHEY, CDR2 SMNVEV (reference sequence). The germline V and J ends were trimmed by 6 bases and 3 bases, with 18 bases remaining between them. This CDR3 contains 15 residues. A remark on this clone: Its antigen is currently unknown.

Sequencing was performed with immunoSEQ multiplex PCR; in TCRdb, only in-frame clones are kept and a portion is missing. Here the sample spans roughly 200,000 clones, just over 85% being singletons. The clonotype originates from an adult in good health. The chain employs TRBV27 and TRBJ2-7; perhaps TRBD1 as D (6 bases). The sample consisted of peripheral blood, taken on day 0 of AZD1222 vaccination. In DNA form, the CDR3 reads TGTGCCAGCAGAAAAACAGGGAGTTCAGTCTACGAGCAGTACTTC. It encodes CASRKTGSSVYEQYF.